Shown below are 24 T cell receptor beta chains from a single sample sequenced in a study of cytomegalovirus exposure and HLA in healthy donors (dated by TCRdb to about 2017). Library construction relied on the immunoSEQ multiplex PCR assay. For the multiplex PCR, a mixture combining 60 forward primers for TCR Vbeta segments and 13 reverse primers for TCR Jbeta segments was used. The immuneACCESS repertoire file appears here via TCRdb, limited to in-frame rearrangements. These files lack a portion of the clones; in checked studies, under half of the deficit traces to unresolved V genes, and the cause of the others is not known. Within this sample are around 74,000 clones, with 79% of them counted one time only. About 2.5% of the sample is held by the ten biggest clonotypes. The sequenced sample consisted of PBMCs. The receptors here all came from a young man in good health and CMV-seronegative.

The chain employs TRBV7-3 and TRBJ2-7, with D possibly TRBD2 on 5 matching bases. CDR3 length equals 15 residues. Trimming removed 5 bases at V and 7 bases at J, with 21 bases between. Germline lookup yields CDR1 SGHTA and CDR2 FQGTGA. The CDR3 reads CASSLSAASTGEQYF. For the CDR3, the DNA is TGTGCCAGCAGCCTTAGCGCCGCTAGCACGGGGGAGCAGTACTTC. The variable domain in full, with the rest retrieved from reference TRBV7-3 and TRBJ2-7, is GAGVSQTPSNKVTEKGKYVELRCDPISGHTALYWYRQSLGQGPEFLIYFQGTGAADDSGLPNDRFFAVRPEGSVSTLKIQRTERGDSAVYLCASSLSAASTGEQYFGPGTRLTVT.

V gene TRBV28 combines with J gene TRBJ2-1; the match to TRBD2 covers 15 bases. Germline-derived CDR1 and CDR2 are MDHEN and SYDVKM. With 8 bases clipped from V and 1 base from J, the junction kept 9 bases outside the gene matches. There are 18 residues in the CDR3. This chain's CDR3 is CASFSGLAGGFSYNEQFF. CDR3 DNA: TGTGCCAGCTTTTCGGGACTAGCGGGAGGTTTTTCCTACAATGAGCAGTTCTTC.

The chain couples TRBV10-3 to TRBJ2-3, with 13 bases matching TRBD2. The CDR3 consists of 14 residues. The V segment lost 5 bases and the J segment 5 bases; nucleotides outside the gene matches: 1. The germline V gene encodes CDR1 ENHRY and CDR2 SYGVKD. The CDR3 loop reads CAISRTSGGDTQYF. The CDR3 DNA reads as TGTGCCATCAGTAGGACTAGCGGGGGAGATACGCAGTATTTT.

V and J are TRBV7-9 and TRBJ2-5; 10 bases match TRBD1. Germline V gene sequence: CDR1 SEHNR, CDR2 FQNEAQ (reference sequence). V shed 8 bases and J 2 bases; nucleotides not matched to a gene: 5. The CDR3 extends over 14 amino acids. The CDR3 protein is CASRQGATQETQYF. CDR3 coding DNA: TGTGCCAGCCGACAGGGGGCGACGCAAGAGACCCAGTACTTC.

The chain couples TRBV5-1 to TRBJ1-6, with a weak D call TRBD1 (6 bases). CDR1 and CDR2 (germline): SGHRS, YFSETQ. The CDR3 totals 13 residues. V was cut by 0 bases and J by 8 bases, with 6 bases left in between. Written as DNA, the CDR3 is TGCGCCAGCAGCTTGGACAGGGATTCACCCCTCCACTTT. Protein sequence: CASSLDRDSPLHF.

V is TRBV28 and J is TRBJ1-6; a possible D gene is TRBD1 (5 bases). V lost 8 bases and J lost 7, with 21 bases in between. There are 16 residues in the CDR3. CDR1 and CDR2 (germline): MDHEN, SYDVKM. CDR3 residues: CASLRGRRLENSPLHF. In DNA form, the CDR3 reads TGTGCCAGCCTACGGGGGAGGCGGCTGGAAAATTCACCCCTCCACTTT.

The rearrangement joins TRBV7-8 to TRBJ1-1; TRBD1 is a possible D gene (5 bases). The germline V gene has CDR1 SGHVS and CDR2 FQNEAQ. This CDR3 contains 13 residues. Deletions cut 1 base from V and 10 bases from J, with 13 bases between. CDR3 amino acids: CASSLVEGRGAFF. In nucleotides, the CDR3 is TGTGCCAGCAGCTTAGTTGAGGGGAGGGGAGCTTTCTTT. The full variable domain, with the rest looked up from reference TRBV7-8 and TRBJ1-1, is GAGVSQSPRYKVAKRGQDVALRCDPISGHVSLFWYQQALGQGPEFLTYFQNEAQLDKSGLPSDRFFAERPEGSVSTLKIQRTQQEDSAVYLCASSLVEGRGAFFGQGTRLTVV.

This clone was recorded a few times. The chain employs TRBV21-1 and TRBJ2-7; no check of the table's D call, TRBD2, against the DNA was made. TRBV21-1 is shown as a pseudogene. CDR3 length: 16 amino acids. This CDR3 reads CASSKGGTSGSHEQYF. The CDR3, as DNA: TGTGCCAGCAGCAAAGGTGGGACTAGCGGGAGTCACGAGCAGTACTTC.

The genes are TRBV5-4 and TRBJ2-7; weak D call: TRBD1 (5 bases). Between the trimmed V and J ends, which lost 0 bases and 5 bases, there was a span of 12 bases. The CDR3 runs 14 residues. Germline V CDR1 and CDR2: SGHNT, YYREEE (reference sequence). CDR3 coding DNA: TGTGCCAGCAGCTTGGGGCAGGGTCTCAACGAGCAGTACTTC. Its translation: CASSLGQGLNEQYF. Full variable domain (rest looked up from reference TRBV5-4 and TRBJ2-7): ETGVTQSPTHLIKTRGQQVTLRCSSQSGHNTVSWYQQALGQGPQFIFQYYREEENGRGNFPPRFSGLQFPNYSSELNVNALELDDSALYLCASSLGQGLNEQYFGPGTRLTVT.

In DNA, the CDR3 is TGTGCCAGTAAGGAGCGGGGGGGGATCACAGATACGCAGTATTTT. This sequence encodes CASKERGGITDTQYF. This chain connects TRBV19 to TRBJ2-3; 10 positions match TRBD2. Germline lookup yields CDR1 LNHDA and CDR2 SQIVND (reference sequence). This CDR3 comprises 15 residues. The J segment lost 2 bases and the V segment lost 7 bases, leaving 6 bases of the junction unmatched. The variable domain in full, completed from reference TRBV19 and TRBJ2-3, reads DGGITQSPKYLFRKEGQNVTLSCEQNLNHDAMYWYRQDPGQGLRLIYYSQIVNDFQKGDIAEGYSVSREKKESFPLTVTSAQKNPTAFYLCASKERGGITDTQYFGPGTRLTVL.

The rearrangement links TRBV30 to TRBJ1-5; D call uncertain. The CDR3 extends over 13 amino acids. V was cut by 3 bases and J by 1 base, with 7 bases left in between. Germline V lookup: CDR1 GTSNPN, CDR2 SVGIG (reference sequence). DNA of the CDR3: TGTGCCTGGAGCCCCCAGAGCAATCAGCCCCAGCATTTT. Residues: CAWSPQSNQPQHF.

The chain uses TRBV6-5 and TRBJ2-1; 10 bases line up with TRBD2. CDR3 length: 14 amino acids. CDR1 MNHEY and CDR2 SVGAGI come from the germline V gene. V dropped 3 bases and J dropped 14; count of bases not matched to a gene: 10. CDR3 sequence: CASSYRASGGLKFF. The CDR3 DNA reads as TGTGCCAGCAGTTATCGGGCTAGCGGGGGCTTAAAGTTCTTC.

This chain connects TRBV29-1 to TRBJ1-2, with unresolved D. The germline V and J ends were trimmed by 7 bases and 6 bases, with 21 bases remaining between them. The CDR3 is made up of 14 amino acids. Germline values: CDR1 SQVTM, CDR2 ANQGSEA. CDR3 DNA: TGCAGCGCCTCAGCGCCCCAAGGAGCGAATGGCTACACCTTC. This sequence encodes CSASAPQGANGYTF.

The gene calls are TRBV6-5 and TRBJ2-7; 8 bases map to TRBD1. Per the germline V gene, CDR1 is MNHEY and CDR2 is SVGAGI. The CDR3 sequence is 12 residues long. Trimming cost V 8 bases and J 3 bases; bases outside gene matches: 3. CDR3 DNA sequence: TGTGCCAGCCTGACAGGGGTCTACGAGCAGTACTTC. Translating gives CASLTGVYEQYF.

The CDR3 sequence: CASTSLGTSLSEQYF. As DNA, the CDR3 is TGTGCCAGCACCTCACTCGGGACTTCCTTGTCCGAGCAGTACTTC. This rearrangement joins TRBV7-2 to TRBJ2-7, with a possible D match to TRBD2 (6 bases). Germline lookup yields CDR1 SGHTA and CDR2 FQGNSA. V was pared by 7 bases and J by 6 bases, with 22 bases between. The length of the CDR3 is 15 residues.

The chain links TRBV29-1 to TRBJ2-7, with 7 bases that match TRBD1. V lost 7 bases to trimming and J lost 1 base; unmatched junction nucleotides: 4. The CDR3 is 12 residues long. Germline V CDR1 and CDR2: SQVTM, ANQGSEA. The CDR3 here is CSAEDRSYEQYF. In DNA, the CDR3 is TGCAGCGCCGAGGACAGGTCCTACGAGCAGTACTTC.

The CDR3 loop reads CAWRTSGGGDTQYF. CDR3 nucleotides: TGTGCCTGGAGGACTAGCGGGGGGGGAGATACGCAGTATTTT. This chain connects TRBV30 to TRBJ2-3; TRBD2 matches 14 bases. This CDR3 region has 14 residues. V shed 3 bases, J shed 5 bases, and the junction held 1 base outside the gene matches. Germline-derived CDR1 and CDR2 are GTSNPN and SVGIG (reference sequence).

The chain has TRBV18 and TRBJ2-1; TRBD2 matches at 11 bases. The CDR3 consists of 16 residues. Germline-derived CDR1 and CDR2 are KGHSH and LQKENI. Germline trimming cut 5 bases from V and 9 bases from J; bases unmatched to any gene: 12. DNA of the CDR3: TGTGCCAGCTCAGATGACGGTCTAGCGGGGGGTATTGAGCAGTTCTTC. Its translation is CASSDDGLAGGIEQFF.

This chain uses TRBV27 with TRBJ1-5; D may be TRBD1 (6 bases). This CDR3 has 15 residues. Germline loops: CDR1 MNHEY, CDR2 SMNVEV (reference sequence). The CDR3 reads CKNYRAPYSNQPQHF. The CDR3 DNA follows: TGTAAAAATTACAGGGCTCCTTATAGCAATCAGCCCCAGCATTTT.

The chain links TRBV10-3 to TRBJ1-5, with D uncertain. Trimming stripped 6 bases from V and 3 bases from J, with 9 bases between. The germline V gene has CDR1 ENHRY and CDR2 SYGVKD. The CDR3 is made up of 13 amino acids. CDR3 in DNA: TGTGCCATCAGGGGAGGGTACAATCAGCCCCAGCATTTT. Protein: CAIRGGYNQPQHF.

This clone was detected only a few times. The V gene is TRBV23-1, the J gene TRBJ2-7, with a weak D call TRBD2 (6 bases). TRBV23-1 is an ORF; its function is uncertain. V was shortened by 2 bases and J by 4 bases, with 18 bases between the two germline ends. The CDR3 extends over 16 amino acids. CDR3 residues: CASSQPGLPRVYEQYF. The CDR3 DNA is TGCGCCAGCAGTCAACCGGGACTCCCTCGCGTATACGAGCAGTACTTC.

The V gene is TRBV25-1, the J gene TRBJ2-7; weak D call: TRBD1 (6 bases). CDR1 and CDR2 from the germline V gene are MGHDK and SYGVNS. This CDR3 is built from 15 residues. V was trimmed by 1 base and J by 5 bases, leaving 15 bases between them. CDR3 nucleotides: TGTGCCAGCAGTGAATCCAGGGGCCTCTCGGACGAGCAGTACTTC. Its translation is CASSESRGLSDEQYF.

The chain uses TRBV19 and TRBJ2-3; 9 bases match TRBD1. V was clipped by 1 base and J by 4 bases; unmatched bases: 0. The CDR3 has 14 residues. Per the germline V gene, CDR1 is LNHDA and CDR2 is SQIVND (reference sequence). The DNA for the CDR3 is TGTGCCAGTAGTATAGGACAGGGGGCAGATACGCAGTATTTT. This encodes CASSIGQGADTQYF.

V usage is TRBV19 and J usage is TRBJ2-1; the match to TRBD2 covers 11 bases. The CDR3 sequence is 16 residues long. Germline V gene data show CDR1 as LNHDA and CDR2 as SQIVND (reference sequence). Trimming cost V 2 bases and J 3 bases; bases outside gene matches: 3. This CDR3 is CASSILAGGLYNEQFF. The CDR3 region has the DNA TGTGCCAGTAGTATACTAGCGGGAGGACTCTACAATGAGCAGTTCTTC.